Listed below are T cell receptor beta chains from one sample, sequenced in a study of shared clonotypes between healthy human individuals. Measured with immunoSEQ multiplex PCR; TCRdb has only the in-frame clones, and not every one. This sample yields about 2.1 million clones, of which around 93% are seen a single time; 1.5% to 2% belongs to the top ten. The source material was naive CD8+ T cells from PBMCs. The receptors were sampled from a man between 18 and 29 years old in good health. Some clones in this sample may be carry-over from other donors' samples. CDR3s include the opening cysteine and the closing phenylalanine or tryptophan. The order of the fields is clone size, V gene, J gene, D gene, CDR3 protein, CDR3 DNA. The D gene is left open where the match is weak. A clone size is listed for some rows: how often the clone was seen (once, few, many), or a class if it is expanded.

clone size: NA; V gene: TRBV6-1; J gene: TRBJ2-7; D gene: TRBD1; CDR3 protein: CASSEVRGQSYEQYF; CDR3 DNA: TGTGCCAGCAGTGAAGTAAGGGGACAGTCCTACGAGCAGTACTTC
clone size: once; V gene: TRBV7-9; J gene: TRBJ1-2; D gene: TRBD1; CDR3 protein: CASSTRTGNYGYTF; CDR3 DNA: TGTGCCAGCAGCACCCGGACAGGGAACTATGGCTACACCTTC
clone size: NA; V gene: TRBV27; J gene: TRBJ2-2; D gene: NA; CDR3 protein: CASSSFPNTGELFF; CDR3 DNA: TGTGCCAGCAGTTCGTTTCCCAACACCGGGGAGCTGTTTTTT
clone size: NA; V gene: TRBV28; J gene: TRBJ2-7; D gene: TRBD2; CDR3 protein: CASSVTTSEDYEQYF; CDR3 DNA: TGTGCCAGCAGTGTTACGACTAGCGAGGACTACGAGCAGTACTTC
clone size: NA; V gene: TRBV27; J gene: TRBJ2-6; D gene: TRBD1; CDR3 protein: CASTRGIGSGANVLTF; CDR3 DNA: TGTGCCAGCACCAGGGGGATCGGCTCTGGGGCCAACGTCCTGACTTTC
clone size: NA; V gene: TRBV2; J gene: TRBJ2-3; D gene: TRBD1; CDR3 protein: CASSPGQGSGTDTQYF; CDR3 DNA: TGTGCCAGCAGTCCGGGACAGGGGTCGGGCACAGATACGCAGTATTTT
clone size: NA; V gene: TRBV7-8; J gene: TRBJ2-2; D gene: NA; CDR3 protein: CASSLESSNTGELFF; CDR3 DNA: TGTGCCAGCAGCTTAGAATCTAGTAACACCGGGGAGCTGTTTTTT
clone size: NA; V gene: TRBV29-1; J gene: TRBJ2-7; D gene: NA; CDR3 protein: CSVTTGYSYEQYF; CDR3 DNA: TGCAGCGTCACGACAGGTTATTCCTACGAGCAGTACTTC
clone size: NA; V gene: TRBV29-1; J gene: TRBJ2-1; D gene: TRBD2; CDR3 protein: CSPTGLADNEQFF; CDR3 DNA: TGCAGCCCAACGGGACTAGCGGACAATGAGCAGTTCTTC
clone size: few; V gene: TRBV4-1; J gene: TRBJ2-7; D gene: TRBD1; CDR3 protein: CASSQDSGGLDEQYF; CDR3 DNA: TGCGCCAGCAGCCAAGATTCAGGGGGCTTGGACGAGCAGTACTTC
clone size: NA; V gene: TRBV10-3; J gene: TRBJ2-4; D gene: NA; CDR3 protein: CAISDELAKNIQYF; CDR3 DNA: TGTGCCATCAGTGACGAGCTAGCCAAAAACATTCAGTACTTC
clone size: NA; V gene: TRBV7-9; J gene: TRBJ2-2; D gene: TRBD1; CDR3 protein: CASSPRDRGPTGELFF; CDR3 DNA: TGTGCCAGCAGCCCCCGGGACAGGGGGCCCACCGGGGAGCTGTTTTTT
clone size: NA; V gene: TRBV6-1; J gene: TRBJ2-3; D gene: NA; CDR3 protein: CASSASLDGTDTQYF; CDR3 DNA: TGTGCCAGCAGTGCGAGTCTCGATGGCACAGATACGCAGTATTTT
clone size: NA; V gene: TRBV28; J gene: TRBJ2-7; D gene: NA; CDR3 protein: CASSPHMDPYF; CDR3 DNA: TGTGCCAGCAGTCCCCACATGGACCCGTACTTC
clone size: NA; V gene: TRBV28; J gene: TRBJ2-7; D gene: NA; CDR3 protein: CASCDQGRIYEQYF; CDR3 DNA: TGTGCCAGTTGTGACCAGGGACGGATCTACGAGCAGTACTTC
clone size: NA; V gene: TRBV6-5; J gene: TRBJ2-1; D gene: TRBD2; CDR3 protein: CASSLPGGYNEQFF; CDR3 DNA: TGTGCCAGCAGTCTCCCGGGGGGGTACAATGAGCAGTTCTTC
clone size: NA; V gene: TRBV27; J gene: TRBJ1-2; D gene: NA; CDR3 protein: CASSPAGFNYGYTF; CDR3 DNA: TGTGCCAGCAGTCCGGCTGGGTTTAACTATGGCTACACCTTC
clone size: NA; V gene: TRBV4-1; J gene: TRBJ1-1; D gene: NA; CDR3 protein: CASSQLWGRSVEAFF; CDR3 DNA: TGCGCCAGCAGCCAGCTATGGGGACGGTCCGTTGAAGCTTTCTTT
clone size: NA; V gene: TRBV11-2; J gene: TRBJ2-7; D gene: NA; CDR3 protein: CASRPLRDGSPIGEQYF; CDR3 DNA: TGTGCCAGCAGACCCCTTAGGGACGGCAGTCCGATCGGCGAGCAGTACTTC
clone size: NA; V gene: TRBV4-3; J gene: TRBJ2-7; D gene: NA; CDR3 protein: CASSQDLDSLYEQYF; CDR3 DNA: TGCGCCAGCAGCCAAGATTTAGACAGCCTCTACGAGCAGTACTTC
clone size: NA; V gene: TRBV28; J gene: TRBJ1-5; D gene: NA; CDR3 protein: CASSLTIDRLHRTVDQPQHF; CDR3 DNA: TGTGCCAGCAGTTTAACTATAGACAGACTTCACCGGACAGTAGATCAGCCCCAGCATTTT
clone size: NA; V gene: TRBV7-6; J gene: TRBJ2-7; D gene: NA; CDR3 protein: CASSLFPGPYEQYF; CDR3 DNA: TGTGCCAGCAGCTTATTTCCAGGCCCCTACGAGCAGTACTTC
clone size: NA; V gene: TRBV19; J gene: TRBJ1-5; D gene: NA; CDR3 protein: CASSMGGHQPQHF; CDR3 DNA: TGTGCCAGTAGTATGGGGGGCCATCAGCCCCAGCATTTT
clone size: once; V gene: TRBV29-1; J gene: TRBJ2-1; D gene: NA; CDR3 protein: CSVDWYNEQFF; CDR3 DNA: TGCAGCGTTGATTGGTACAATGAGCAGTTCTTC
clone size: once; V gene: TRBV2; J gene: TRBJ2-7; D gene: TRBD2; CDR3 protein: CASSEGTENSGRFTGEQYF; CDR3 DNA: TGTGCCAGCAGTGAAGGTACAGAAAATAGCGGGAGATTTACCGGCGAGCAGTACTTC
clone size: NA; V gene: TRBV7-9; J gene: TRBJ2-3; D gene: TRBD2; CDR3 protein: CASRLPSGGPDTQYF; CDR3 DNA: TGTGCCAGCAGACTTCCTAGCGGGGGGCCAGATACGCAGTATTTT
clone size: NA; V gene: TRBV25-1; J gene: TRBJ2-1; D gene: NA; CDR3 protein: CATGIGSYNEQFF; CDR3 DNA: TGTGCAACGGGAATTGGGTCCTACAATGAGCAGTTCTTC
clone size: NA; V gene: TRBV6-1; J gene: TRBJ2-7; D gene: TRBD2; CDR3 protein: CASSASSGTSGMVGYF; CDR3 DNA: TGTGCCAGCAGTGCGAGTTCGGGGACTAGCGGGATGGTAGGGTACTTC
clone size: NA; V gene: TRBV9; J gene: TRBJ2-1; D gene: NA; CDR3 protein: CASGTYNEQFF; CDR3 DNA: TGTGCCAGCGGAACCTACAATGAGCAGTTCTTC
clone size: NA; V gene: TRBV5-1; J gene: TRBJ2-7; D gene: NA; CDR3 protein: CASSFSGKGYEQYF; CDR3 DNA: TGCGCCAGCAGCTTTAGCGGAAAAGGGTACGAGCAGTACTTC
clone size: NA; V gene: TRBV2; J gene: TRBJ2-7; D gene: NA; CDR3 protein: CASRVSEQYF; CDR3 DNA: TGTGCCAGCAGGGTGTCCGAGCAGTACTTC
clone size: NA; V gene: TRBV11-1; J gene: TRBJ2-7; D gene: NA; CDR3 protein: CASSYRRGNSYEQYF; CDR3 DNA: TGTGCCAGCAGCTACCGGAGAGGGAACTCCTACGAGCAGTACTTC